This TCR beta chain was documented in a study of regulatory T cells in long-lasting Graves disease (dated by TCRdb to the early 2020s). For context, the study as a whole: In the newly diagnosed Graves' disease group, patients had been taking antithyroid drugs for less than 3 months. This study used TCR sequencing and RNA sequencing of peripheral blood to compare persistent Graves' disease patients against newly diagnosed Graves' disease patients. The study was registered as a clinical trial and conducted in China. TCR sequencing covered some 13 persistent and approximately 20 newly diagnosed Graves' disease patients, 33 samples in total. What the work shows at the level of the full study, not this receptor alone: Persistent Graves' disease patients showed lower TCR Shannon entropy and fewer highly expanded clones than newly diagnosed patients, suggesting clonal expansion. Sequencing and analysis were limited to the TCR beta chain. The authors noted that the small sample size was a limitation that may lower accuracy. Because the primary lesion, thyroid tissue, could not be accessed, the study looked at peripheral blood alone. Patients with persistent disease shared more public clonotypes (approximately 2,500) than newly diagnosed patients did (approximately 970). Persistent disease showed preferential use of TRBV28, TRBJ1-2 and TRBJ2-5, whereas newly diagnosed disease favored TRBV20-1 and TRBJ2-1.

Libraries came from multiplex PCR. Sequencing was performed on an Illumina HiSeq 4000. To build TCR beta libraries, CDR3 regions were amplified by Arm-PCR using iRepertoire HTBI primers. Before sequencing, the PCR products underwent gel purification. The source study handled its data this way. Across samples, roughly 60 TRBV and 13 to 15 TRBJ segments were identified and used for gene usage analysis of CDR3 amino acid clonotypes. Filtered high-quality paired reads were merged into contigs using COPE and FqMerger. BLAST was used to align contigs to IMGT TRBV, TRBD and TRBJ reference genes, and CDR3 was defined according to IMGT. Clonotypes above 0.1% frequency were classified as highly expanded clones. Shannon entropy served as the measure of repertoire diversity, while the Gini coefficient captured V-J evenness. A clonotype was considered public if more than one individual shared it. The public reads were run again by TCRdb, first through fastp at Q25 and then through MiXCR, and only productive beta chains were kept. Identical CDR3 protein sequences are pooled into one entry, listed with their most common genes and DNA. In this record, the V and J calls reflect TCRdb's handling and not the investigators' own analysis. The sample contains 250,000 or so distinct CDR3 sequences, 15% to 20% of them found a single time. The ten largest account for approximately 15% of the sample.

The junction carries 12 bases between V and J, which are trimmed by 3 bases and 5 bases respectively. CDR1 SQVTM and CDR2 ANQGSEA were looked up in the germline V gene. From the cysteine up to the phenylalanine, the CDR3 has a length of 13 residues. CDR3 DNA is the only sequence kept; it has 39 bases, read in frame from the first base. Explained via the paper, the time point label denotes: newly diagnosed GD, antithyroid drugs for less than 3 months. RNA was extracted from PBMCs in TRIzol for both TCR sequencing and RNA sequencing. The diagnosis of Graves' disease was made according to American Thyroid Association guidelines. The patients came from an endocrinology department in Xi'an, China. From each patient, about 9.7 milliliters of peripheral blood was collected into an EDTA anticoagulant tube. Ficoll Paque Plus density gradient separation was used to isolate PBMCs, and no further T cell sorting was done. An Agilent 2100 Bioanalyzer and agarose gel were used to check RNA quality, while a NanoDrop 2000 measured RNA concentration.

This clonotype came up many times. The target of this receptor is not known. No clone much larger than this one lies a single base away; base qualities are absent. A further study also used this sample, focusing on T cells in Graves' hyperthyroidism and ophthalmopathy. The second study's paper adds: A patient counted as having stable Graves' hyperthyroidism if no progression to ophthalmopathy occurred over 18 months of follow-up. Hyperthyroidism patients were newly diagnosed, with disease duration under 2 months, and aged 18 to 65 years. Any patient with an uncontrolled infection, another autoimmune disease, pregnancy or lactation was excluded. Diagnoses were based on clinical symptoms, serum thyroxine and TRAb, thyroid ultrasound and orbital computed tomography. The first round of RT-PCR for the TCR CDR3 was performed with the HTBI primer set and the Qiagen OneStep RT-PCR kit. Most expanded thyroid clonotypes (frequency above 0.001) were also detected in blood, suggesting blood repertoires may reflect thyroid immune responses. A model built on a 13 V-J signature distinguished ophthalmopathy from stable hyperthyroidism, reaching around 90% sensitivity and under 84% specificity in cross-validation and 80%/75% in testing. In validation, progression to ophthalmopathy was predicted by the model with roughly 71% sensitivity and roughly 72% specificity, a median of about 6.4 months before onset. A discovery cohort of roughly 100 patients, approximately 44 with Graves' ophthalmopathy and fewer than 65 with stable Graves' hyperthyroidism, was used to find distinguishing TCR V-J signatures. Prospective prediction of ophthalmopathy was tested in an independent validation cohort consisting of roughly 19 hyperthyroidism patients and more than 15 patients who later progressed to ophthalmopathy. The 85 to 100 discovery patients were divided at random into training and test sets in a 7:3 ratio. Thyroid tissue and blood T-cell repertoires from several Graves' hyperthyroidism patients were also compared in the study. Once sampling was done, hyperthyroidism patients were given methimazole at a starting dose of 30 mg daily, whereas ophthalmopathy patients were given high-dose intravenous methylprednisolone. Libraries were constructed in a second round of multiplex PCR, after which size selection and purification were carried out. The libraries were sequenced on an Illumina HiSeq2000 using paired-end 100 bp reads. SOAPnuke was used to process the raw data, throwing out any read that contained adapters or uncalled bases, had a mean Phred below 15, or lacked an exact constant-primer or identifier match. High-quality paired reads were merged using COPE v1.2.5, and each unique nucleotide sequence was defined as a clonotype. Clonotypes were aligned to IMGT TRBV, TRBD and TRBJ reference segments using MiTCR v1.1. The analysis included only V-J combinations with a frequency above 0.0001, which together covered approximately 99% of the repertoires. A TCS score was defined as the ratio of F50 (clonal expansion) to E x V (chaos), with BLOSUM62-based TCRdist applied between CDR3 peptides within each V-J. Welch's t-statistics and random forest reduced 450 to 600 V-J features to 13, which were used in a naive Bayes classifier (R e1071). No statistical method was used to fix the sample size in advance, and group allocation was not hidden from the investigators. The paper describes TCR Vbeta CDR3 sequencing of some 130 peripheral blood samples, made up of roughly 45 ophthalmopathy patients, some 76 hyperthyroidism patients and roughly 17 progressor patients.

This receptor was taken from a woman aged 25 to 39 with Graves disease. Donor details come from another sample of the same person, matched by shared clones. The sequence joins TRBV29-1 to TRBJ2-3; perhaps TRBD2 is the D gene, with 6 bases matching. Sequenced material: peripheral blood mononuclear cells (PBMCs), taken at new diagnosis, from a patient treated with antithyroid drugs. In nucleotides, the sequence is TGCAGCGTTGACCCCGGGACTTTAGATACGCAGTATTTT. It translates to CSVDPGTLDTQYF.